What follows describes a single T cell receptor beta chain. Antigen unknown. Unexposed donor CD4+ T cells date from 2011-2018, before the COVID-19 pandemic. After roughly ten days of culture, CD4+ T cells were isolated. This specimen comes from a study of CD4 T cells in relation to SARS-CoV-2 and coronaviruses. Libraries were prepared by immunoSEQ multiplex PCR; TCRdb keeps only in-frame clonotypes and omits some of them. The sample includes 8,500 to 13,000 clones, roughly 88% seen only once; the top ten take under 30%. The sequence was collected from a human donor in good health. The sample comprised CD4+ T cells from PBMCs, cultured in vitro.

The CDR3 sequence is CASSYPGGSYEQYF. The DNA of the CDR3 is TGTGCCAGCAGTTACCCGGGGGGCTCCTACGAGCAGTACTTC. The chain uses TRBV6-6 and TRBJ2-7, with 7 bases lining up with TRBD2. The CDR3 is 14 amino acids. Germline CDR1 is MNHNY and CDR2 is SVGAGI (reference sequence). V was pared by 2 bases and J by 0 bases, with 1 base of the junction left unmatched.